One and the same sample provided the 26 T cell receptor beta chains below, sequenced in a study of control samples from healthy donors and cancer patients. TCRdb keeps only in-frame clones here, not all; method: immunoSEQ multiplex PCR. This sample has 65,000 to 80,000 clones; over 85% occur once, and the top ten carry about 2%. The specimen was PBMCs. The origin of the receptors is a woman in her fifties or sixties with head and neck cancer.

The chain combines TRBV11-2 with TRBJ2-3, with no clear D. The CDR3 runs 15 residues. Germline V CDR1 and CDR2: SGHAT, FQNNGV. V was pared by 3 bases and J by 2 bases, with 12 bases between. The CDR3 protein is CASSFNGSPTDTQYF. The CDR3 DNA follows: TGTGCCAGCAGCTTTAACGGCTCCCCCACAGATACGCAGTATTTT.

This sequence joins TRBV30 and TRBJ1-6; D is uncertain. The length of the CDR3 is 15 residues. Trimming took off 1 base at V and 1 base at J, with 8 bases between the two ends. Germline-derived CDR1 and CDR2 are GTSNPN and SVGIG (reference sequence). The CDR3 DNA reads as TGTGCCTGGAGTGGAAAAAGTTCCTATAATTCACCCCTCCACTTT. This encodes CAWSGKSSYNSPLHF.

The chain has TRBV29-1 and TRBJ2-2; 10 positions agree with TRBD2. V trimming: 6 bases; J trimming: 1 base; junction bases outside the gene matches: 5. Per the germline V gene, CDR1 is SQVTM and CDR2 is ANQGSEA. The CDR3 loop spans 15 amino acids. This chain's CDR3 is CSVVGTSVNTGELFF. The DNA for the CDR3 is TGCAGCGTGGTAGGGACTAGCGTGAACACCGGGGAGCTGTTTTTT.

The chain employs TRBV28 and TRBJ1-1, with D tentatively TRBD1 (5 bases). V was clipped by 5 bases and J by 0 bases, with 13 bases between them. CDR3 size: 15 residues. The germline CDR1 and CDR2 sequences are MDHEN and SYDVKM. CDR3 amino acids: CASSPTRGMNTEAFF. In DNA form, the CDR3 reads TGTGCCAGCAGTCCGACGCGGGGGATGAACACTGAAGCTTTCTTT.

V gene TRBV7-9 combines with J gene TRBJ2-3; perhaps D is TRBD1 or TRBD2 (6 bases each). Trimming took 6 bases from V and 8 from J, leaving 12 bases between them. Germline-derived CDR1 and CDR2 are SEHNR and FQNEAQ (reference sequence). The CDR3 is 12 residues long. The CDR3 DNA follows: TGTGCCAGCAGACAACAGGGAGGTACGCAGTATTTT. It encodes CASRQQGGTQYF.

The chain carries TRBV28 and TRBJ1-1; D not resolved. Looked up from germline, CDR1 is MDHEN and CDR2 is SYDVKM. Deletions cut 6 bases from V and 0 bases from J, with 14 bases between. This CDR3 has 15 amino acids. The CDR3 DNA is TGTGCCAGCAGACTCCTCCAGCCCATGAACACTGAAGCTTTCTTT. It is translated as CASRLLQPMNTEAFF.

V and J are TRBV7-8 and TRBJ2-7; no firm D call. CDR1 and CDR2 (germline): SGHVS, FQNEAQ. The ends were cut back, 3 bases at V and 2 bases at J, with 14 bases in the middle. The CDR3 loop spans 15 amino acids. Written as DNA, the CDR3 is TGTGCCAGCAGCTTTTTAACAGACACCACCTACGAGCAGTACTTC. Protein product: CASSFLTDTTYEQYF.

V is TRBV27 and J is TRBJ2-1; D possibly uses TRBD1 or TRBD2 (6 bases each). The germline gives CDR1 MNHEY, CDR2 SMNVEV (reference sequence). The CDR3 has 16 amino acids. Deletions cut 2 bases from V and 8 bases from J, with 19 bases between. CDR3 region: CASSLGWGRKGDEQFF. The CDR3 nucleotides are TGTGCCAGCAGTTTAGGATGGGGGAGGAAGGGGGATGAGCAGTTCTTC.

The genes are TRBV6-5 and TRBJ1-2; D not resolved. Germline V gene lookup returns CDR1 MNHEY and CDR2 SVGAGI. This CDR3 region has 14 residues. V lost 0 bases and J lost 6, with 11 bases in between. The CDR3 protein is CASSYSLQSNGYTF. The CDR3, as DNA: TGTGCCAGCAGTTACTCACTACAGTCGAATGGCTACACCTTC.

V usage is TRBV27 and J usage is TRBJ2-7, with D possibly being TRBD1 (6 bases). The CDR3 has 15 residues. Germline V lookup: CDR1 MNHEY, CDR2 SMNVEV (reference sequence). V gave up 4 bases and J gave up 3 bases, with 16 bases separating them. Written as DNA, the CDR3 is TGTGCCAGCAGTTACGGTCAGGGGATGGGCTACGAGCAGTACTTC. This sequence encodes CASSYGQGMGYEQYF.

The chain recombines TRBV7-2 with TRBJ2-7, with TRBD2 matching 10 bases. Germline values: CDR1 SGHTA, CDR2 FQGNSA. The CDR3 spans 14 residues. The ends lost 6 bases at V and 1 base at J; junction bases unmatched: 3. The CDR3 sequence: CASRIAGGSYEQYF. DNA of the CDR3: TGTGCCAGCAGGATAGCGGGAGGTTCCTACGAGCAGTACTTC.

The CDR3 reads CASSEAGGVEQYF. In DNA, the CDR3 is TGTGCCAGCAGTGAAGCGGGGGGGGTCGAGCAGTACTTC. The chain links TRBV6-1 to TRBJ2-7, with 7 bases lining up with TRBD2. The CDR3 consists of 13 residues. Per the germline V gene, CDR1 is MNHNS and CDR2 is SASEGT. With V trimmed by 0 bases and J by 6 bases, 2 bases remained unmatched.

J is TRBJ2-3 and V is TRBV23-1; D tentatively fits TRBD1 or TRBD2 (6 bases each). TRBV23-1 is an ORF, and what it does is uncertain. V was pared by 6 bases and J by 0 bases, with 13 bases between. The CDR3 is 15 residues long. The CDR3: CASSRRGASTDTQYF. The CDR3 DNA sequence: TGCGCCAGCAGCCGAAGGGGGGCTAGCACAGATACGCAGTATTTT.

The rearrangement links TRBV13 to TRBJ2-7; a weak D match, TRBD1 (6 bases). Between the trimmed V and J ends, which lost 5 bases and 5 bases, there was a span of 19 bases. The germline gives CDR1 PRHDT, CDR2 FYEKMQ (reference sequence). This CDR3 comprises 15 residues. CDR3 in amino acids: CASSTSTTGSDEQYF. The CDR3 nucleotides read TGTGCCAGCAGCACATCCACGACAGGCTCGGACGAGCAGTACTTC.

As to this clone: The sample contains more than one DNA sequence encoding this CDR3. In DNA, the CDR3 is TGTGCCAGCGGCGGGACAGGGGGGTTTGGCTACACCTTC. Its protein is CASGGTGGFGYTF. The rearrangement joins TRBV7-9 to TRBJ1-2; TRBD1 matches 11 bases. The V gene end was trimmed by 8 bases and the J gene end by 7 bases; junction bases not matched to a gene: 6. The CDR3 length is 13 residues. Germline V gene lookup returns CDR1 SEHNR and CDR2 FQNEAQ (reference sequence).

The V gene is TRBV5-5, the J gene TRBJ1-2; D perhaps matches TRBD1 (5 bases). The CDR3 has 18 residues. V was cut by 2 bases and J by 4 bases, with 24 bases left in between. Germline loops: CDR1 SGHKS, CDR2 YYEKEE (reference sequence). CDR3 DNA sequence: TGTGCCAGCAGCTTTGGGGCCGGGCTGGGGGAAGAGATCTATGGCTACACCTTC. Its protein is CASSFGAGLGEEIYGYTF. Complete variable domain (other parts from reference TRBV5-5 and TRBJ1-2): DAGVTQSPTHLIKTRGQQVTLRCSPISGHKSVSWYQQVLGQGPQFIFQYYEKEERGRGNFPDRFSARQFPNYSSELNVNALLLGDSALYLCASSFGAGLGEEIYGYTFGSGTRLTVV.

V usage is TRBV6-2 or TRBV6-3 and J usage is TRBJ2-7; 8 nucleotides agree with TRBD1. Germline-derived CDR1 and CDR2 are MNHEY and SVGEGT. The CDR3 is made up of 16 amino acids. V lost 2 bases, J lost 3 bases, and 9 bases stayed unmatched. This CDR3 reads CASSYRPGQGSYEQYF. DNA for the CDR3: TGTGCCAGCAGTTACAGGCCCGGACAGGGCAGCTACGAGCAGTACTTC.

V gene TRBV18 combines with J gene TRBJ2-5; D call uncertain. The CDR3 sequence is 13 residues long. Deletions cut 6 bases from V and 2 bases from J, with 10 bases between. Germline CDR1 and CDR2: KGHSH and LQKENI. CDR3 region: CASSVGQQETQYF. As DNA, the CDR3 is TGTGCCAGCTCCGTGGGCCAGCAAGAGACCCAGTACTTC.

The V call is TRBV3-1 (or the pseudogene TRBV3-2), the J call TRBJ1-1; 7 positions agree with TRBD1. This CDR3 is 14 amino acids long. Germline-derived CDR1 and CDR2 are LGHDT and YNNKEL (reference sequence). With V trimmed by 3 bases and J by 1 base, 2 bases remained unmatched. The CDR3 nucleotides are TGTGCCAGCAGCCAGGGACAGAGGAACACTGAAGCTTTCTTT. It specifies CASSQGQRNTEAFF.

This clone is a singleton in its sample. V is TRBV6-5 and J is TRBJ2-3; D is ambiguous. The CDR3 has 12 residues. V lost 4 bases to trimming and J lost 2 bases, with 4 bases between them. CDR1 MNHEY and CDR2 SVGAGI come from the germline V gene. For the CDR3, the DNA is TGTGCCAGCAGTTCCCTCACAGATACGCAGTATTTT. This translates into CASSSLTDTQYF.

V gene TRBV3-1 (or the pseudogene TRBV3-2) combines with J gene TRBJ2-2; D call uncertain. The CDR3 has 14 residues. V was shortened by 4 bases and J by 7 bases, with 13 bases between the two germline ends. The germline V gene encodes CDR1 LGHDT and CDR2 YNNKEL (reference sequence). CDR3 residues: CASSRSVADGELFF. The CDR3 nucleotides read TGTGCCAGCAGCCGGTCCGTGGCGGACGGGGAGCTGTTTTTT.

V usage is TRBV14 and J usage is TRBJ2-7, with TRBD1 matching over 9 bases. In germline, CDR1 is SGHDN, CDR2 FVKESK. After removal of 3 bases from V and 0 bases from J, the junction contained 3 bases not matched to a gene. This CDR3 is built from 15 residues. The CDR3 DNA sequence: TGTGCCAGCAGCCACCGGGACAGGGTCTCCTACGAGCAGTACTTC. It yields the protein CASSHRDRVSYEQYF.

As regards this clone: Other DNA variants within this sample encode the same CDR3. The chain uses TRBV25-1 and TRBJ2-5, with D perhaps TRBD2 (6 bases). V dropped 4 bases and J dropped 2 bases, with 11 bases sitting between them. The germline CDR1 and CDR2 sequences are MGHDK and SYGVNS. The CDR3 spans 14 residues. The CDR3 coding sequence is TGTGCCAGCAGTGGCTATCGGGGGCAAGAGACCCAGTACTTC. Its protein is CASSGYRGQETQYF.

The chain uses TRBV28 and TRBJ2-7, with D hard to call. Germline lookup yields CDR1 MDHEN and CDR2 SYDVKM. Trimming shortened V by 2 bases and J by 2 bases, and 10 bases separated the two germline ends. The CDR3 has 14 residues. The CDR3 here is CASSLARPAYEQYF. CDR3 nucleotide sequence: TGTGCCAGCAGTTTAGCCAGGCCGGCCTACGAGCAGTACTTC.

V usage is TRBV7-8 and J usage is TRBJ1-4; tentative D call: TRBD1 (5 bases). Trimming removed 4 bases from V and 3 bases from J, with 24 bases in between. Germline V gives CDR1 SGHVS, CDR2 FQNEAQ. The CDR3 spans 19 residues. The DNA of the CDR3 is TGTGCCAGCAGCTCAGTCCGGGACCCAACTTTTAAGGCTAATGAAAAACTGTTTTTT. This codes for CASSSVRDPTFKANEKLFF.

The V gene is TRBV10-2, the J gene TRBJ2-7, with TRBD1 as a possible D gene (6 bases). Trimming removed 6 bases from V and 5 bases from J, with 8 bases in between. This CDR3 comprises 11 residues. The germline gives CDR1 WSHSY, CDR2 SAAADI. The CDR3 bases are TGCGCCAGCAGCCACAGGGACGAGCAGTACTTC. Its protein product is CASSHRDEQYF.